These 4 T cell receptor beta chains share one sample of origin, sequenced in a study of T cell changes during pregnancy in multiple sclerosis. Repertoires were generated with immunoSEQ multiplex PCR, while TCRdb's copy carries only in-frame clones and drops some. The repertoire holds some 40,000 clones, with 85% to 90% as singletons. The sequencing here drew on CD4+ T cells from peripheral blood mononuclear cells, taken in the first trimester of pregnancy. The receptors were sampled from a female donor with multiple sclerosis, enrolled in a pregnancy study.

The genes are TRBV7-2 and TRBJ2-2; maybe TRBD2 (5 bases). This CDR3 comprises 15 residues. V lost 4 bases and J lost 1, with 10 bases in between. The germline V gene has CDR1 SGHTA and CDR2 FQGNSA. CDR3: CASSSSSGNTGELFF. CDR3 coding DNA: TGTGCCAGCAGCTCATCCAGCGGGAACACCGGGGAGCTGTTTTTT.

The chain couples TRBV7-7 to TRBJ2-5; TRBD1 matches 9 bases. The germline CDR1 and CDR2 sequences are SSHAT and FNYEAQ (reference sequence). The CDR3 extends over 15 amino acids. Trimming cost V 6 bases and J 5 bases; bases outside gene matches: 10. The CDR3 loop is CASSVSGQGWETQYF. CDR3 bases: TGTGCCAGCAGTGTCTCGGGACAGGGATGGGAGACCCAGTACTTC. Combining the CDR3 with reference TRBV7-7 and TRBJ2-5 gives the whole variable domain GAGVSQSPRYKVTKRGQDVTLRCDPISSHATLYWYQQALGQGPEFLTYFNYEAQPDKSGLPSDRFSAERPEGSISTLTIQRTEQRDSAMYRCASSVSGQGWETQYFGPGTRLLVL.

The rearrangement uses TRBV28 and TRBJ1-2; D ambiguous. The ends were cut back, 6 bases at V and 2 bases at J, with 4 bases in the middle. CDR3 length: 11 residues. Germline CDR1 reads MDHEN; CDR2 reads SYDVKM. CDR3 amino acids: CASSSNYGYTF. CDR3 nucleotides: TGTGCCAGCAGCTCGAACTATGGCTACACCTTC.

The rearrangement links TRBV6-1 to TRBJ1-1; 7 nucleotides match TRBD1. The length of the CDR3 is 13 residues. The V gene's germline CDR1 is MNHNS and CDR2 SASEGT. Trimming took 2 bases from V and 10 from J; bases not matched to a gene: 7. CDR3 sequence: CASSERGNRGAFF. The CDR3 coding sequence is TGTGCCAGCAGTGAAAGGGGAAACAGGGGAGCTTTCTTT.